This TCR beta chain was recovered during a study of blood T cell repertoires in COVID-19. Whole-study context: Collection of acute and convalescent COVID-19 samples took place in the United States, Italy and Spain. Sources were T cells, B-cell-depleted T cells, or PBMCs; the material itself was cDNA or gDNA.

This CDR3 has 17 residues. Per the germline V gene, CDR1 is KGHSH and CDR2 is LQKENI. Trimming cost V 4 bases and J 0 bases; bases outside gene matches: 9. Per the study methods: The assay estimated nucleated cells by amplifying reference gene primers. Produced via immunoSEQ multiplex PCR; TCRdb's table is partial and in-frame only. For V, J and clone size, that table is used; D and trimming come from the DNA. There are 45,000 to 50,000 clones in the sample; 83% occur only once, and over 7% lies in the top ten. Material for sequencing was peripheral blood. J is TRBJ2-1 and V is TRBV18; TRBD2 agrees at 7 bases. This TCR came from an elderly man in a cohort sampled during active COVID-19. The CDR3 DNA follows: TGTGCCAGCTCACTTGGCGGCAGCGGGATCTCCTACAATGAGCAGTTCTTC. It is translated as CASSLGGSGISYNEQFF.